A selection of T cell receptor beta chains follows, all from one sample in a study of metastatic and nonmetastatic thyroid tumors. With MiXCR, TCRdb reprocessed the PCR reads. The sample has 15,000 to 20,000 clones, about 20% seen once. Specimen: adjacent normal tissue. The source of these receptors is a female donor with papillary thyroid cancer or a benign thyroid nodule (not recorded which). Some clones in this sample may be carry-over from other donors' samples. The conserved cysteine and the conserved F or W are not part of the CDR3 here.

J gene,V gene,CDR3 protein
TRBJ2-7,TRBV6-1,ASNRDRGNHEQY
TRBJ1-2,TRBV20-1,SASNRQSNYGYT
TRBJ1-2,TRBV7-2,ASSLGGGGYT
TRBJ2-5,TRBV3-1,ASSPYRETQY
TRBJ1-5,TRBV10-3,ASSHRNRGNQPQH
TRBJ2-2,TRBV12-3/TRBV12-4,ASSLKRAINTGELF
TRBJ2-3,TRBV12-3/TRBV12-4,ASRLAGTDTQY
TRBJ2-5,TRBV18,ASSPPQETQY
TRBJ1-5,TRBV5-5,ASSFNYRDIGNQPQH
TRBJ2-7,TRBV7-9,ASSLAVGTGYEQY
TRBJ1-2,TRBV6-1,ASSPRRTDDYGYT
TRBJ1-1,TRBV25-1,ASSGYQVRAF
TRBJ2-3,TRBV28,ASIPLGARTDTQY
TRBJ2-3,TRBV11-2,ASSQSGRISDTPY
TRBJ2-1,TRBV6-4,ASSYGEGGLF
TRBJ2-1,TRBV28,ASSSPYTSPIYNEQF
TRBJ2-7,TRBV6-5,ASSSTGSSFLEQY
TRBJ2-1,TRBV7-2,ASSPREQGDEQF
TRBJ2-1,TRBV4-3,ASSQDVAGYNEQF
TRBJ2-5,TRBV6-1,ASTQRGAQETQY
TRBJ2-7,TRBV6-1,ASRPRLAGVYEQY
TRBJ2-1,TRBV20-1,SARIAGGMGEQF
TRBJ2-2,TRBV7-6,ASSQGWGRSTGELF
TRBJ2-7,TRBV11-3,ASGPRPSGGIGEQY
TRBJ1-6,TRBV28,ASRKQGSSYNSPLH
TRBJ1-6,TRBV6-5,ASSYSTKRKSNSPLH
TRBJ1-5,TRBV19,ASSPLQRDQPQH
TRBJ1-1,TRBV2,ASSEVQGLGTEAF
TRBJ2-3,TRBV6-1,ASSPQTHGDTQY
TRBJ2-2,TRBV4-1,ASSREGGAGELF
TRBJ1-1,TRBV5-1,ASSLGAAEAF
TRBJ2-7,TRBV28,ASSSRDYYEQY
TRBJ1-4,TRBV20-1,SARSPTENNEKLF
TRBJ1-1,TRBV3-1,ASSQTENTEAF
TRBJ1-5,TRBV7-9,ASSRTGSNQPQH
TRBJ2-3,TRBV5-1,ASRFLHWGRTDKQY
TRBJ1-2,TRBV5-6,ASSLAGQAYGYT
TRBJ1-1,TRBV10-3,AISDSEQGALNTEAF
TRBJ2-5,TRBV28,ASSAIQVFQETQY
TRBJ2-1,TRBV6-4,ASSEEGTGGEKF